This T cell receptor beta chain was profiled in a study of vaccination effects on CD4 cells after COVID-19. On the study more broadly: Samples collected post-vaccine were obtained a median of 72 days after the second dose.

Note on this clone: Its antigen is not known.

Before any sequencing was done, the ViraFEST assay used viral peptide pools to expand antigen-specific CD4+ T cells. Having been cultured for about ten days, the cells underwent CD4+ T cell isolation. The person had PCR-confirmed SARS-CoV-2 infection between March and December 2020. Two doses of either BNT162b2 or mRNA-1273 were given to each participant. Both day 3 and day 7 saw half the medium replaced with IL-2 medium. CDR3 length: 15 residues. Germline assignment: CDR1 SGHTA and CDR2 FQGNSA. V was shortened by 5 bases and J by 0 bases, with 11 bases between the two germline ends. Some clones are missing from TCRdb's copy, which holds only in-frame ones; the method was immunoSEQ multiplex PCR. The table has some 14,000 clones, roughly 70% seen once.

The TCR was taken from a human donor who had a prior SARS-CoV-2 infection. Material: CD4+ T cells from PBMCs cultured with HCoV-NL63 spike peptides, obtained after COVID-19 vaccination. The rearrangement links TRBV7-2 to TRBJ2-4; D remains ambiguous. The CDR3 sequence: CASSPRWLAKNIQYF. The CDR3 nucleotides are TGTGCCAGCAGCCCCCGATGGCTAGCCAAAAACATTCAGTACTTC. Filled out from reference TRBV7-2 and TRBJ2-4, the complete variable domain reads GAGVSQSPSNKVTEKGKDVELRCDPISGHTALYWYRQSLGQGLEFLIYFQGNSAPDKSGLPSDRFSAERTGGSVSTLTIQRTQQEDSAVYLCASSPRWLAKNIQYFGAGTRLSVL.